The 26 T cell receptor beta chains in this list originate from one sample, sequenced in a study of T-cell reconstitution after alpha-beta-depleted transplantation in children. TCRbeta library preparation incorporated unique molecular identifiers. One entry per CDR3 protein results from TCRdb running MiXCR on the PCR reads. Of under 300,000 distinct CDR3 sequences listed, roughly 10% were seen once; the top ten hold roughly a quarter. This sample comprised peripheral blood, obtained 180 days after TCRalphabeta/CD19-depleted stem cell transplant. The source of these receptors is a male patient aged 2 to 9 who had a stem cell transplant for chronic granulomatous disease, so the T cells may come from the graft donor.

As for this clonotype: This may stem from a read error, because a much larger clone lies one nucleotide away. This chain joins TRBV12-3 or TRBV12-4 and TRBJ2-2; a weak D match, TRBD2 (6 bases). CDR3 length: 14 residues. CDR3 residues: CASSLAGYTGELLF. In DNA form, the CDR3 reads TGTGCCAGCAGTTTGGCGGGGTACACCGGGGAGCTGCTTTTT.

This clonotype was picked up many times. The V and J genes are TRBV20-1 and TRBJ2-7; 9 bases line up with TRBD1. Looked up from germline, CDR1 is DFQATT and CDR2 is SNEGSKA (reference sequence). The V and J ends lost 3 bases and 6 bases, in that order; junction bases with no gene match: 6. This CDR3 is built from 13 residues. The CDR3 DNA sequence: TGCAGTGCTAGGAAGACAGGGGGTATCGAGCAGTACTTC. Protein sequence: CSARKTGGIEQYF.

In its sample, this clonotype was seen many times. This sequence joins TRBV7-3 and TRBJ2-1; 9 bases fit TRBD2. Germline lookup yields CDR1 SGHTA and CDR2 FQGTGA. The ends lost 0 bases at V and 6 bases at J; junction bases unmatched: 3. CDR3 length: 15 amino acids. The CDR3 spells CASSLTPTSGNEQFF. CDR3 in DNA: TGTGCCAGCAGCTTAACCCCGACTAGCGGCAATGAGCAGTTCTTC.

This clonotype was seen at least ten times. The DNA of the CDR3 is TGTGCCAGCAGTGGTACAGGGCCCTTAACCTACGAGCAGTACTTC. It yields the protein CASSGTGPLTYEQYF. This chain connects TRBV25-1 to TRBJ2-7, with D perhaps matching TRBD1 (6 bases). The CDR3 consists of 15 residues. V lost 4 bases and J lost 2, with 15 bases in between. The V gene's germline CDR1 is MGHDK and CDR2 SYGVNS.

This clonotype was picked up a small number of times. This chain uses TRBV7-2 with TRBJ2-2, with 10 bases identical to TRBD2. Germline assignment: CDR1 SGHTA and CDR2 FQGNSA. The CDR3 length is 14 residues. After removal of 1 base from V and 8 bases from J, the junction contained 1 base not matched to a gene. DNA of the CDR3: TGTGCCAGCAGCTTAGATAGCGGGGGGGGGGAGCTGTTTTTT. This codes for CASSLDSGGGELFF.

Ten or more counts support this clonotype. The chain joins TRBV5-1 to TRBJ2-7; 10 nucleotides agree with TRBD1. This CDR3 comprises 19 residues. With V trimmed by 4 bases and J by 7 bases, 23 bases remained unmatched. CDR1 is SGHRS, CDR2 YFSETQ, per germline. The CDR3, as DNA: TGCGCCAGCAGCCTAAGCAGCCGGGACAGGGGAGGACAGGGTAGGGAGCAGTACTTC. This sequence encodes CASSLSSRDRGGQGREQYF.

There are many counts of this clonotype. This chain joins TRBV12-3 or TRBV12-4 and TRBJ1-5; D is undetermined. Deletions cut 5 bases from V and 1 base from J, with 18 bases between. CDR3 length: 17 amino acids. The CDR3 DNA reads TGTGCCAGCAGTCCATCCGGTGCCGGTATCAGCAATCAGCCCCAGCATTTT. Amino acid sequence: CASSPSGAGISNQPQHF.

This clonotype was seen ten or more times. The CDR3 loop is CASSQEVSWIEQFF. The CDR3 coding sequence is TGTGCCAGCAGCCAAGAGGTTTCGTGGATTGAGCAGTTCTTC. This chain links TRBV3-1 with TRBJ2-1; D is ambiguous. From germline, CDR1 is LGHDT and CDR2 YNNKEL (reference sequence). CDR3 length equals 14 residues. Trimming pared 0 bases from V and 9 bases from J, leaving 12 bases between.

This clonotype came up many times. The CDR3, as DNA: TGTGCCAGCAGCGCCCCGGACCGAAATAATGAAAAACTGTTTTTT. It yields the protein CASSAPDRNNEKLFF. The rearrangement joins TRBV12-3 or TRBV12-4 to TRBJ1-4; no reliable D call. The V gene lost 6 bases and the J gene lost 4 bases, with 15 bases spanning the gap. CDR3 length equals 15 residues.

Details on this clonotype: With a much larger clone just one base away, this may be a read error. This chain joins TRBV12-3 or TRBV12-4 and TRBJ2-7, with TRBD1 identical over 10 bases. V lost 7 bases to trimming and J lost 6 bases; unmatched junction nucleotides: 12. The CDR3 runs to 15 residues. CDR3 bases: TGTGCCAGCAATTTCTTGGGACAGGGGCCGGGCGAGCAGTACTTC. Protein: CASNFLGQGPGEQYF.

A remark on this clonotype: A read error may be the cause here, since a much bigger clone is one base away. The gene calls are TRBV10-3 and TRBJ2-7; TRBD1 is a possible D gene (6 bases). The CDR3 is 14 amino acids. The V gene's germline CDR1 is ENHRY and CDR2 SYGVKD. The CDR3 loop is CDISPYRDTYEQYF. CDR3 nucleotides: TGTGACATCAGTCCATACAGGGATACCTACGAGCAGTACTTC.

There are a few counts of this clonotype. The gene calls are TRBV21-1 and TRBJ2-1; TRBD2, as called in the table, went unchecked against the DNA. TRBV21-1 is a known pseudogene. This CDR3 is built from 18 residues. Here the CDR3 DNA reads TGTGCCAGCAGCAAAGAAACCGTAGCGGGGCCAAGCTACAATGAGCAGTTCTTC. Translating gives CASSKETVAGPSYNEQFF.

This clonotype was recorded many times. The V call is TRBV5-1, the J call TRBJ2-7, with 10 bases fitting TRBD1. V lost 4 bases and J lost 6; bases outside the gene matches: 4. The CDR3 length is 13 residues. Germline loops: CDR1 SGHRS, CDR2 YFSETQ. In DNA, the CDR3 is TGCGCCAGCAGCCCGGACAGGGGGGGCGAGCAGTACTTC. It translates to CASSPDRGGEQYF.

This clonotype was counted many times. This chain connects TRBV28 to TRBJ2-1; D is perhaps TRBD2 (6 bases). CDR1 MDHEN and CDR2 SYDVKM come from the germline V gene. The CDR3 extends over 12 amino acids. V lost 7 bases, J lost 6 bases, and 10 bases lay in between. CDR3 residues: CASTWGLNEQFF. The DNA for the CDR3 is TGTGCCAGCACATGGGGACTCAATGAGCAGTTCTTC.

In this sample, this clonotype turned up many times. The genes are TRBV5-1 and TRBJ2-3; 7 nucleotides line up with TRBD1. With 0 bases clipped from V and 5 bases from J, the junction kept 6 bases outside the gene matches. The CDR3 contains 15 residues. In germline, CDR1 is SGHRS, CDR2 YFSETQ. The CDR3: CASSLGQGTVDTQYF. DNA for the CDR3: TGCGCCAGCAGCTTGGGACAGGGAACTGTAGATACGCAGTATTTT.

This clonotype was counted ten times or more. The rearrangement links TRBV7-9 to TRBJ1-1; D is possibly TRBD1 (5 bases). The CDR3 is 16 residues long. V was shortened by 8 bases and J by 1 base, with 20 bases between the two germline ends. Germline lookup yields CDR1 SEHNR and CDR2 FQNEAQ (reference sequence). This CDR3 is CASDSHPDRPNTEAFF. The DNA for the CDR3 is TGTGCCAGCGACTCCCACCCCGACAGACCGAACACTGAAGCTTTCTTT.

This clonotype was recorded many times. The rearrangement uses TRBV29-1 and TRBJ1-3; D gene ambiguous. Germline V gene lookup returns CDR1 SQVTM and CDR2 ANQGSEA. V lost 8 bases and J 0 bases, leaving 11 bases between the germline ends. This CDR3 is built from 13 residues. CDR3 residues: CSIASSSGNTIYF. DNA of the CDR3: TGCAGCATAGCATCTAGCTCTGGAAACACCATATATTTT.

This clonotype showed up many times. The chain uses TRBV5-6 and TRBJ2-2; perhaps TRBD1 as D (5 bases). The CDR3 loop spans 17 amino acids. Trimming left V 1 base short and J 6 bases short, with 19 bases between. The germline V gene has CDR1 SGHDT and CDR2 YYEEEE. CDR3 in amino acids: CASSLFQGLFGSGELFF. CDR3 coding DNA: TGTGCCAGCAGCTTGTTTCAGGGCCTCTTCGGGTCCGGGGAGCTGTTTTTT. Together with reference TRBV5-6 and TRBJ2-2, the CDR3 gives the full variable domain: DAGVTQSPTHLIKTRGQQVTLRCSPKSGHDTVSWYQQALGQGPQFIFQYYEEEERQRGNFPDRFSGHQFPNYSSELNVNALLLGDSALYLCASSLFQGLFGSGELFFGEGSRLTVL.

This clonotype was seen many times. J is TRBJ2-5 and V is TRBV11-2; a weak D match, TRBD1 (6 bases). Germline loops: CDR1 SGHAT, CDR2 FQNNGV. The CDR3 is 13 residues long. V was pared by 5 bases and J by 7 bases, with 14 bases between. This CDR3 is CASSPDRIRTQYF. In nucleotides, the CDR3 is TGTGCCAGCAGCCCGGACAGAATAAGGACCCAGTACTTC.

This clonotype occurred many times. The CDR3 region is CSARRTGGLSGELFF. Written as DNA, the CDR3 is TGCAGTGCCAGACGGACAGGGGGCTTGTCCGGGGAGCTGTTTTTT. V gene TRBV20-1 combines with J gene TRBJ2-2; 11 bases align to TRBD1. This CDR3 is built from 15 residues. The germline V gene encodes CDR1 DFQATT and CDR2 SNEGSKA (reference sequence). The V gene end was trimmed by 6 bases and the J gene end by 6 bases; junction bases not matched to a gene: 9.

This clonotype came up many times. V and J are TRBV5-1 and TRBJ2-5, with TRBD2 matching 15 bases. The V and J ends lost 4 bases and 6 bases, in that order; junction bases with no gene match: 7. This CDR3 region has 16 residues. Germline V lookup: CDR1 SGHRS, CDR2 YFSETQ. The CDR3 DNA reads TGCGCCAGCAGCCCGGGACTAGCGGGGGGCCTTAAGACCCAGTACTTC. Protein product: CASSPGLAGGLKTQYF. Together with reference TRBV5-1 and TRBJ2-5, the CDR3 gives the full variable domain: KAGVTQTPRYLIKTRGQQVTLSCSPISGHRSVSWYQQTPGQGLQFLFEYFSETQRNKGNFPGRFSGRQFSNSRSEMNVSTLELGDSALYLCASSPGLAGGLKTQYFGPGTRLLVL.

This chain joins TRBV19 and TRBJ1-5, with 7 bases matching TRBD1. J was trimmed by 6 bases and V by 2 bases; bases with no gene match: 4. The germline V gene has CDR1 LNHDA and CDR2 SQIVND (reference sequence). The CDR3 runs to 14 residues. The CDR3 DNA follows: TGTGCCAGTAGTATAAGGGGGCGGGGTCAGCCCCAGCATTTT. This sequence encodes CASSIRGRGQPQHF.

This clonotype has at least ten counts. The rearrangement joins TRBV7-8 to TRBJ1-1; 7 bases map to TRBD1. Germline V gene data show CDR1 as SGHVS and CDR2 as FQNEAQ. This CDR3 has 15 residues. The junction had 7 bases not matched to a gene; V was cut back by 2 bases and J by 4 bases. The CDR3 region is CASSLKPGGSTEAFF. In DNA form, the CDR3 reads TGTGCCAGCAGCTTAAAGCCAGGGGGGAGCACTGAAGCTTTCTTT.

This clonotype was seen ten or more times. V gene TRBV4-3 combines with J gene TRBJ2-3; tentative D call: TRBD2 (7 bases). Trimming removed 0 bases at V and 7 bases at J, with 14 bases between. The CDR3 loop spans 15 amino acids. CDR1 is LGHNA, CDR2 YSLEER, per germline. The CDR3 nucleotides are TGCGCCAGCAGCCAAGATGGCAGGGGAGGGAATACGCAGTATTTT. Residues: CASSQDGRGGNTQYF.

A note on this clonotype: This sequence may be a read error, since a much larger clone differs from it by one base. The CDR3 loop reads CASGLGGVNQPQHF. The CDR3 DNA follows: TGTGCTAGTGGTTTGGGGGGTGTCAATCAGCCCCAGCATTTT. This chain joins TRBV12-5 and TRBJ1-5; D call uncertain. The V gene lost 1 base and the J gene lost 3 bases, with 7 bases spanning the gap. Germline values: CDR1 LGHNT, CDR2 FRNRAP. This CDR3 has 14 residues.

This clonotype was seen at least ten times. This rearrangement joins TRBV7-8 to TRBJ2-3; TRBD2 matches 12 bases. The CDR3 covers 15 residues. V shed 1 base, J shed 11 bases, and the junction held 7 bases outside the gene matches. The germline V gene encodes CDR1 SGHVS and CDR2 FQNEAQ. CDR3 in amino acids: CASSLVTSGGLLQYF. As DNA, the CDR3 is TGTGCCAGCAGCTTAGTGACTAGCGGGGGCCTCTTGCAGTATTTT.